A single sample gave rise to the 29 T cell receptor beta chains below, sequenced in a study of blood T cells in healthy people across ages. Sample-barcoded 5' priming and a J-beta primer mix drove a second PCR of roughly 6 to 12 cycles. A single record per CDR3 protein comes from TCRdb applying MiXCR to the 5' RACE reads. Among 1.8 million or so distinct CDR3 sequences listed, approximately 39% were seen once. Sequencing was performed on blood. The receptors originated from a human donor in good health.

CDR3 amino acids: CASSTGLAGGSGRYNEQFF. CDR3 nucleotide sequence: TGTGCCAGCAGCACGGGACTAGCGGGGGGTTCTGGGAGGTACAATGAGCAGTTCTTC. The chain is built from TRBV9 and TRBJ2-1; the match to TRBD2 covers 15 bases. The junction had 12 bases not matched to a gene; V was cut back by 4 bases and J by 4 bases. The CDR3 contains 19 residues. Germline assignment: CDR1 SGDLS and CDR2 YYNGEE.

CDR3 DNA: TGTGCCAGCAGCTTAGGTCGGAGTCAGATACGAGCTTTCTTT. Protein: CASSLGRSQIRAFF. The J gene is TRBJ1-1, the V gene TRBV13; D not certain. The CDR3 has 14 residues. V shed 0 bases and J shed 10 bases, with 15 bases lying between them. CDR1 PRHDT and CDR2 FYEKMQ come from the germline V gene (reference sequence).

This clonotype was seen many times. J is TRBJ1-6 and V is TRBV5-1; the match to TRBD1 covers 9 bases. This CDR3 region has 16 residues. The germline CDR1 and CDR2 sequences are SGHRS and YFSETQ. Germline trimming cut 1 base from V and 7 bases from J; bases unmatched to any gene: 6. The CDR3 nucleotides are TGCGCCAGCAGCTTGTATGGGACAGGGCTCAATTCACCCCTCCACTTT. The encoded protein is CASSLYGTGLNSPLHF.

The rearrangement links TRBV6-6 to TRBJ1-3; D might be TRBD1 (5 bases). The CDR3 runs 14 residues. Trimming pared 10 bases from V and 3 bases from J, leaving 16 bases between. CDR1 and CDR2 from the germline V gene are MNHNY and SVGAGI (reference sequence). The CDR3 here is CATSTQASGNTIYF. The DNA of the CDR3 is TGTGCCACCTCAACACAGGCGAGTGGAAACACCATATATTTT.

The V and J genes are TRBV7-8 and TRBJ2-4; 11 positions match TRBD2. This CDR3 is 17 amino acids long. The trim removed 8 bases at V and 7 bases at J, leaving 16 bases unmatched. Germline CDR1 SGHVS, CDR2 FQNEAQ. DNA of the CDR3: TGTGCCAGCCGCGGGCCCATTAGCGGGGGGGCCTTGAACATTCAGTACTTC. It translates to CASRGPISGGALNIQYF.

This chain joins TRBV20-1 and TRBJ2-3, with 7 bases that match TRBD2. J was trimmed by 0 bases and V by 5 bases; bases with no gene match: 5. CDR3 size: 14 residues. Looked up from germline, CDR1 is DFQATT and CDR2 is SNEGSKA (reference sequence). This CDR3 is CSAARGTSTDTQYF. The CDR3 DNA reads as TGCAGTGCTGCGCGGGGGACTAGCACAGATACGCAGTATTTT.

V and J are TRBV19 and TRBJ1-4; 9 bases match TRBD1. The CDR3 contains 14 residues. J gave up 8 bases and V 0 bases, and 1 base lay outside the gene matches. Germline lookup yields CDR1 LNHDA and CDR2 SQIVND (reference sequence). The CDR3 loop is CASSIDGQGEKLFF. Written as DNA, the CDR3 is TGTGCCAGTAGTATAGATGGACAGGGGGAAAAACTGTTTTTT.

The V gene is TRBV28, the J gene TRBJ2-1; D is perhaps TRBD2 (6 bases). Per germline, CDR1 MDHEN and CDR2 SYDVKM. This CDR3 spans 16 amino acids. Deletions cut 4 bases from V and 2 bases from J, with 15 bases between. Here the CDR3 reads CASSSPGTYTYNEQFF. The CDR3 DNA reads TGTGCCAGCAGTTCTCCCGGGACTTACACCTACAATGAGCAGTTCTTC. Together with reference TRBV28 and TRBJ2-1, the CDR3 gives the full variable domain: DVKVTQSSRYLVKRTGEKVFLECVQDMDHENMFWYRQDPGLGLRLIYFSYDVKMKEKGDIPEGYSVSREKKERFSLILESASTNQTSMYLCASSSPGTYTYNEQFFGPGTRLTVL.

The chain carries TRBV29-1 and TRBJ2-3, with D perhaps TRBD1 or TRBD2 (5 bases each). CDR3 size: 14 residues. V lost 4 bases, J lost 5 bases, and 16 bases lay in between. The germline V gene encodes CDR1 SQVTM and CDR2 ANQGSEA. In nucleotides, the CDR3 is TGCAGCGTTGCGGGACGGGGTTTACAAGATACGCAGTATTTT. Translating gives CSVAGRGLQDTQYF.

In its sample, this clonotype was seen a few times. This rearrangement joins TRBV2 to TRBJ1-5, with no clear D. The CDR3 consists of 12 residues. V lost 5 bases, J lost 9 bases, and 11 bases lay in between. Germline CDR1 and CDR2: SNHLY and FYNNEI. CDR3 protein: CASSRITRPQHF. The CDR3 coding sequence is TGTGCCAGCAGTCGTATTACGCGGCCCCAGCATTTT.

V usage is TRBV12-3 or TRBV12-4 and J usage is TRBJ2-4; no clear D. The CDR3 is made up of 16 amino acids. V was trimmed by 1 base and J by 0 bases, leaving 10 bases between them. CDR3 loop: CASSLGSGLAKNIQYF. The DNA for the CDR3 is TGTGCCAGCAGTTTAGGGTCGGGCTTAGCCAAAAACATTCAGTACTTC.

This clonotype has just a few counts. The chain joins TRBV13 to TRBJ2-7; no reliable D call. This CDR3 has 17 residues. Trimming removed 2 bases at V and 2 bases at J, with 19 bases between. CDR1 is PRHDT, CDR2 FYEKMQ, per germline (reference sequence). As DNA, the CDR3 is TGTGCCAGCAGCTTAATTTCGGGTCGTGGCGTCACCTACGAGCAGTACTTC. This gives the protein CASSLISGRGVTYEQYF.

This clonotype was observed a handful of times. The chain recombines TRBV5-1 with TRBJ2-6; D possibly uses TRBD1 or TRBD2 (5 bases each). The CDR3 sequence is 18 residues long. The germline V gene has CDR1 SGHRS and CDR2 YFSETQ. Deletions cut 6 bases from V and 0 bases from J, with 19 bases between. For the CDR3, the DNA is TGCGCCAGCACTCTTTATGGGGGAATACTCTCTGGGGCCAACGTCCTGACTTTC. This gives the protein CASTLYGGILSGANVLTF.

This clonotype has more than one count but fewer than ten. This chain uses TRBV20-1 with TRBJ2-4, with 7 nucleotides matching TRBD2. V shed 5 bases, J shed 5 bases, and the junction held 3 bases outside the gene matches. The V gene's germline CDR1 is DFQATT and CDR2 SNEGSKA (reference sequence). The CDR3 spans 12 residues. The CDR3 bases are TGCAGTGCTGCTCTAGCGGAAAACATTCAGTACTTC. This codes for CSAALAENIQYF.

Only a few counts were recorded for this clonotype. The chain employs TRBV7-9 and TRBJ2-7; D ambiguous. Germline V gene data show CDR1 as SEHNR and CDR2 as FQNEAQ (reference sequence). Trimming took 1 base from V and 6 from J, leaving 10 bases between them. The CDR3 sequence is 13 residues long. This CDR3 is CASSLDASGEQYF. As DNA, the CDR3 is TGTGCCAGCAGCTTAGATGCCTCCGGCGAGCAGTACTTC.

The V and J genes are TRBV10-3 and TRBJ1-5; TRBD1 agrees at 7 bases. CDR1 ENHRY and CDR2 SYGVKD come from the germline V gene. The CDR3 extends over 19 amino acids. Trimming at V came to 2 bases and at J to 6 bases, leaving 19 bases not matched to a gene. CDR3 residues: CAISEAYKEGITGVQPQHF. The CDR3 DNA sequence: TGTGCCATCAGTGAGGCCTATAAGGAAGGGATCACAGGGGTTCAGCCCCAGCATTTT.

As for this clonotype: Lacking the conserved final phenylalanine or tryptophan, this CDR3 likely reflects a read error. The gene calls are TRBV7-2 and TRBJ2-6, with D possibly TRBD2 on 7 matching bases. Trimming pared 5 bases from V and 0 bases from J, leaving 17 bases between. The CDR3 contains 18 residues. The germline CDR1 and CDR2 sequences are SGHTA and FQGNSA. CDR3 sequence (DNA): TGTGCCAGCAGCAAAATGAGCGGGACACTCTCTGGGGCCAACGTCCTGACTGTC. Protein sequence: CASSKMSGTLSGANVLTV.

This chain links TRBV27 with TRBJ2-5; 11 nucleotides line up with TRBD2. Germline V CDR1 and CDR2: MNHEY, SMNVEV (reference sequence). There are 18 residues in the CDR3. J lost 9 bases, V lost 3 bases, and 18 bases had no gene match. CDR3 in amino acids: CASSFGSGGAGFREAQYF. DNA of the CDR3: TGTGCCAGCAGTTTCGGTAGCGGGGGGGCTGGATTCAGGGAGGCCCAGTACTTC.

This clonotype has a handful of counts. The DNA of the CDR3 is TGTGCCAGCAAACAGGGAGGATTGGGGTCTATAGAGTTCTTC. Amino acids: CASKQGGLGSIEFF. This chain uses TRBV13 with TRBJ2-1; D tentatively fits TRBD1 or TRBD2 (6 bases each). CDR1 and CDR2 (germline): PRHDT, FYEKMQ (reference sequence). The CDR3 has 14 residues. Trimming shortened V by 7 bases and J by 14 bases, and 24 bases separated the two germline ends. The full variable domain, completed using reference TRBV13 and TRBJ2-1, is AAGVIQSPRHLIKEKRETATLKCYPIPRHDTVYWYQQGPGQDPQFLISFYEKMQSDKGSIPDRFSAQQFSDYHSELNMSSLELGDSALYFCASKQGGLGSIEFFGPGTRLTVL.

The CDR3: CASSPSISWAGTNYGYTF. CDR3 bases: TGTGCCAGCAGCCCCAGCATTTCCTGGGCCGGGACTAACTATGGCTACACCTTC. The chain carries TRBV7-9 and TRBJ1-2; D is uncertain. CDR3 length equals 18 residues. Between the trimmed V and J ends, which lost 5 bases and 0 bases, there was a span of 22 bases. Germline V CDR1 and CDR2: SEHNR, FQNEAQ (reference sequence).

This chain joins TRBV20-1 and TRBJ2-7; TRBD2 aligns across 9 bases. Germline V gives CDR1 DFQATT, CDR2 SNEGSKA (reference sequence). With V trimmed by 2 bases and J by 0 bases, 5 bases remained unmatched. This CDR3 has 15 residues. The CDR3 DNA is TGCAGTGCTAGACCACTAGCGGGCCTCTCCTACGAGCAGTACTTC. Its protein product is CSARPLAGLSYEQYF.

This clonotype was counted a single time. This sequence joins TRBV3-1 and TRBJ1-2; D gene unclear. The CDR3 has 16 residues. Per germline, CDR1 LGHDT and CDR2 YNNKEL (reference sequence). V gave up 0 bases and J gave up 8 bases, with 19 bases separating them. CDR3 sequence (DNA): TGTGCCAGCAGCCAAGATAGCGCATCCTCTTTATCCGGCTACACCTTC. As protein: CASSQDSASSLSGYTF.

A remark on this clonotype: This may stem from a read error, because a much larger clone lies one nucleotide away. The chain employs TRBV4-1 and TRBJ2-3; possibly TRBD2 for D (6 bases). Germline CDR1 reads MGHRA; CDR2 reads YSYEKL. The CDR3 totals 16 residues. CDR3 sequence reads: CASSQDTGLSTDTQCF. The CDR3, as DNA: TGCGCCAGCAGCCAAGATACGGGACTCAGCACAGATACGCAGTGTTTT.

This clonotype was detected ten times or more. The chain has TRBV20-1 and TRBJ2-1; D not certain. Germline values: CDR1 DFQATT, CDR2 SNEGSKA (reference sequence). V was trimmed by 3 bases and J by 4 bases, leaving 7 bases between them. CDR3 length: 12 amino acids. The CDR3 is CSASKTYNEQFF. CDR3 sequence (DNA): TGCAGTGCTAGTAAAACGTACAATGAGCAGTTCTTC.

The V and J genes are TRBV5-1 and TRBJ2-3, with D possibly TRBD2 on 7 matching bases. The V end lost 4 bases, the J end lost 2 bases, and 20 bases lay between the germline ends. The length of the CDR3 is 17 residues. Germline V gene sequence: CDR1 SGHRS, CDR2 YFSETQ. In DNA, the CDR3 is TGCGCCAGCAGCCCCGAGGCCGCGGGGGCCATCACAGATACGCAGTATTTT. This translates into CASSPEAAGAITDTQYF.

The V call is TRBV3-1, the J call TRBJ2-3; D tentatively reads TRBD1 or TRBD2 (5 bases each). Trimming stripped 1 base from V and 8 bases from J, with 16 bases between. This CDR3 is 15 amino acids long. Germline CDR1 is LGHDT and CDR2 is YNNKEL (reference sequence). The CDR3 here is CASSQGASGRGTQYF. The CDR3 nucleotides read TGTGCCAGCAGCCAAGGAGCCTCGGGACGGGGTACGCAGTATTTT.

The rearrangement joins TRBV9 to TRBJ2-1; D remains ambiguous. This CDR3 contains 14 residues. The V gene lost 0 bases and the J gene lost 5 bases, with 9 bases spanning the gap. Germline CDR1 is SGDLS and CDR2 is YYNGEE. CDR3 sequence (DNA): TGTGCCAGCAGCGTAGGGGGTACAAACAATGAGCAGTTCTTC. Residues: CASSVGGTNNEQFF.

V gene TRBV7-9 combines with J gene TRBJ2-2; TRBD1 matches at 10 bases. The CDR3 spans 16 residues. Trimming removed 6 bases from V and 4 bases from J; junction bases left unmatched: 8. Germline V gene lookup returns CDR1 SEHNR and CDR2 FQNEAQ (reference sequence). The CDR3 nucleotides read TGTGCCAGCAGGCCAAAGGGACAGGGGTCCACCGGGGAGCTGTTTTTT. Protein: CASRPKGQGSTGELFF.

The rearrangement uses TRBV7-2 and TRBJ1-2, with 7 positions matching TRBD1. The V and J ends lost 6 bases and 3 bases, in that order; junction bases with no gene match: 13. This CDR3 has 16 amino acids. Looked up from germline, CDR1 is SGHTA and CDR2 is FQGNSA. The DNA of the CDR3 is TGTGCCAGCAGTTTTCGCCCAGGGGGAGTCGACTATGGCTACACCTTC. Protein product: CASSFRPGGVDYGYTF.